These 26 T cell receptor beta chains share one sample of origin, sequenced in a study of beta chain features in type 1 diabetes. Expressed TCRB transcripts were sequenced, since all the RNA that had been isolated was reverse transcribed. Profiled with immunoSEQ multiplex PCR; TCRdb holds only in-frame clones, not every one. In the table there are approximately 330,000 clones, 9.5% to 11% of which are singletons. The sequenced sample was naive CD4+ T cells from blood. These TCRs come from a woman younger than 45 in good health.

This clone was counted a few times. In nucleotides, the CDR3 is TGTGCCAGCAGTTACTCGGGGACAGGGATGAACACTGAAGCTTTCTTT. Encoded protein: CASSYSGTGMNTEAFF. The gene calls are TRBV6-5 and TRBJ1-1; 9 bases map to TRBD1. The CDR3 totals 16 residues. The V and J ends lost 0 bases and 0 bases, in that order; junction bases with no gene match: 2. Germline V CDR1 and CDR2: MNHEY, SVGAGI.

The V gene is TRBV5-1, the J gene TRBJ2-6; D might be TRBD1 (5 bases). Germline V lookup: CDR1 SGHRS, CDR2 YFSETQ. Between the trimmed V and J ends, which lost 0 bases and 0 bases, there was a span of 10 bases. The CDR3 runs to 17 residues. DNA for the CDR3: TGCGCCAGCAGCTTGGCTGGGGCGTTCTCTGGGGCCAACGTCCTGACTTTC. It translates to CASSLAGAFSGANVLTF.

This clone has more than one count but fewer than ten. The rearrangement uses TRBV6-5 and TRBJ2-3; 7 bases map to TRBD1. Germline V lookup: CDR1 MNHEY, CDR2 SVGAGI. This CDR3 is 15 amino acids long. The junction had 5 bases not matched to a gene; V was cut back by 5 bases and J by 0 bases. The CDR3: CASSLNRGSTDTQYF. DNA of the CDR3: TGTGCCAGCAGTCTCAACAGGGGTAGCACAGATACGCAGTATTTT.

The gene calls are TRBV28 and TRBJ2-1; 7 bases agree with TRBD2. Per the germline V gene, CDR1 is MDHEN and CDR2 is SYDVKM. The CDR3 covers 15 residues. V trimming: 0 bases; J trimming: 6 bases; junction bases outside the gene matches: 5. Here the CDR3 DNA reads TGTGCCAGCAGTTTATGGGTGGGAGGGCGCAATGAGCAGTTCTTC. Translated, it gives CASSLWVGGRNEQFF.

This clone has just a few counts. The chain uses TRBV29-1 and TRBJ2-1; the match to TRBD2 covers 8 bases. CDR1 and CDR2 (germline): SQVTM, ANQGSEA. Losses at the gene ends were 1 base for V and 7 bases for J; bases not matched to a gene: 12. The CDR3 is 16 amino acids. The chain's CDR3 is CSVEVVRTSFMNEQFF. CDR3 coding DNA: TGCAGCGTTGAAGTGGTTCGGACTAGCTTTATGAATGAGCAGTTCTTC.

This clone was seen only a few times. The CDR3 sequence: CASRRGGGNEQFF. The DNA of the CDR3 is TGTGCCAGCAGACGAGGGGGGGGAAATGAGCAGTTCTTC. The chain links TRBV27 to TRBJ2-1, with D possibly TRBD2 on 7 matching bases. CDR3 length: 13 amino acids. V lost 6 bases, J lost 7 bases, and 13 bases lay in between. CDR1 MNHEY and CDR2 SMNVEV come from the germline V gene (reference sequence).

This chain joins TRBV6-1 and TRBJ2-1; D unresolved. Germline V gene lookup returns CDR1 MNHNS and CDR2 SASEGT. Trimming took 8 bases from V and 0 from J, leaving 8 bases between them. The CDR3 length is 13 residues. The CDR3 bases are TGTGCCAGCCCTGATAGCTCCTACAATGAGCAGTTCTTC. It encodes CASPDSSYNEQFF.

This chain links TRBV28 with TRBJ2-1, with 9 bases matching TRBD2. CDR1 is MDHEN and CDR2 is SYDVKM in the germline V gene. The CDR3 loop spans 16 amino acids. The trim removed 4 bases at V and 8 bases at J, leaving 12 bases unmatched. The CDR3 DNA is TGTGCCAGCAGTTCCTATAGCGGGAGTTTTATCGATGAGCAGTTCTTC. It translates to CASSSYSGSFIDEQFF.

The chain combines TRBV5-1 with TRBJ2-5; 14 bases match TRBD2. V gave up 4 bases and J gave up 4 bases; unmatched junction bases: 6. The CDR3 is 16 residues long. Germline V gene data show CDR1 as SGHRS and CDR2 as YFSETQ. CDR3 amino acids: CASSIGLAGGGETQYF. DNA of the CDR3: TGCGCCAGCAGCATAGGACTAGCGGGAGGAGGAGAGACCCAGTACTTC.

This clone came up a few times. This chain links TRBV5-4 with TRBJ2-1, with TRBD1 as a possible D gene (5 bases). Trimming left V 5 bases short and J 8 bases short, with 17 bases between. The CDR3 is 14 amino acids. Germline V CDR1 and CDR2: SGHNT, YYREEE (reference sequence). The CDR3 is CASSSYQGSHEQFF. CDR3 sequence (DNA): TGTGCCAGCAGTTCATATCAGGGTTCACATGAGCAGTTCTTC.

The chain employs TRBV11-2 and TRBJ2-1, with 10 bases matching TRBD2. The V gene's germline CDR1 is SGHAT and CDR2 FQNNGV. V shed 5 bases and J 2 bases; nucleotides not matched to a gene: 3. The CDR3 covers 15 residues. DNA for the CDR3: TGTGCCAGCAGCATTGGACTAGCGGCCTACAATGAGCAGTTCTTC. This translates into CASSIGLAAYNEQFF.

This chain connects TRBV27 to TRBJ2-2; TRBD2 aligns across 11 bases. The germline CDR1 and CDR2 sequences are MNHEY and SMNVEV (reference sequence). V shed 4 bases and J 5 bases; nucleotides not matched to a gene: 3. This CDR3 region has 15 residues. This CDR3 reads CASSSGTSGTGELFF. Written as DNA, the CDR3 is TGTGCCAGCAGTTCCGGGACTAGCGGAACCGGGGAGCTGTTTTTT.

This clone has more than one count but fewer than ten. At one end, the junction sequence differs from germline, possibly due to a read error. The chain links TRBV6-1 to TRBJ2-4; TRBD2 matches at 10 bases. The germline CDR1 and CDR2 sequences are MNHNS and SASEGT. CDR3 length: 12 amino acids. The CDR3 DNA sequence: TGTACCAGCGGGAGGGGCGGGAACATTCAGTACTTC. As protein: CTSGRGGNIQYF.

V gene TRBV6-6 combines with J gene TRBJ2-3; 7 positions agree with TRBD2. V lost 1 base, J lost 0 bases, and 4 bases stayed unmatched. The CDR3 sequence is 16 residues long. Germline CDR1 is MNHNY and CDR2 is SVGAGI (reference sequence). CDR3 loop: CASSYFGAGSTDTQYF. In DNA form, the CDR3 reads TGTGCCAGCAGTTACTTCGGAGCGGGGAGCACAGATACGCAGTATTTT.

This clone turned up a few times. The rearrangement links TRBV25-1 to TRBJ2-2; 7 bases agree with TRBD1. Germline loops: CDR1 MGHDK, CDR2 SYGVNS. The CDR3 is made up of 16 amino acids. The J segment lost 1 base and the V segment lost 5 bases, leaving 7 bases of the junction unmatched. In DNA, the CDR3 is TGTGCCAGCAGTCCATTTTGGACAGGGAACACCGGGGAGCTGTTTTTT. Translation: CASSPFWTGNTGELFF.

This clone was counted a few times. The chain links TRBV29-1 to TRBJ1-2; 7 positions agree with TRBD1. Germline assignment: CDR1 SQVTM and CDR2 ANQGSEA. Trimming took 7 bases from V and 4 from J; bases not matched to a gene: 6. The CDR3 is 12 amino acids. The CDR3 loop is CSGRQGGYGYTF. The CDR3 nucleotides read TGCAGCGGCCGACAGGGTGGCTATGGCTACACCTTC. Based on the CDR3 plus reference TRBV29-1 and TRBJ1-2, the full variable domain is SAVISQKPSRDICQRGTSLTIQCQVDSQVTMMFWYRQQPGQSLTLIATANQGSEATYESGFVIDKFPISRPNLTFSTLTVSNMSPEDSSIYLCSGRQGGYGYTFGSGTRLTVV.

V and J are TRBV6-6 and TRBJ2-3; 10 bases are a match to TRBD1. The germline CDR1 and CDR2 sequences are MNHNY and SVGAGI (reference sequence). There are 15 residues in the CDR3. V trimming: 5 bases; J trimming: 3 bases; junction bases outside the gene matches: 5. The CDR3 here is CASSPGTGETDTQYF. The CDR3 DNA reads TGTGCCAGCAGTCCCGGGACAGGGGAGACAGATACGCAGTATTTT.

This chain joins TRBV28 and TRBJ2-5, with D perhaps matching TRBD2 (5 bases). The CDR3 loop spans 16 amino acids. Trimming left V 2 bases short and J 7 bases short, with 20 bases between. From germline, CDR1 is MDHEN and CDR2 SYDVKM. The CDR3 DNA reads as TGTGCCAGCAGTTTAGATGCTAGCAGCCCTTTGGGGACCCAGTACTTC. Amino acids: CASSLDASSPLGTQYF.

This clone showed up just a few times. The chain carries TRBV10-3 and TRBJ2-7; TRBD1 aligns across 9 bases. The CDR3 extends over 14 amino acids. Germline V gene data show CDR1 as ENHRY and CDR2 as SYGVKD. Trimming at V came to 9 bases and at J to 1 base, leaving 7 bases not matched to a gene. The CDR3 DNA reads TGTGCCATACAACCGGGACAGGGTTCCTACGAGCAGTACTTC. Amino acids: CAIQPGQGSYEQYF.

This clone appeared a few times. The chain recombines TRBV18 with TRBJ2-5; TRBD1 matches at 10 bases. The J call may be in error: the DNA end matches TRBJ2-7 better. The CDR3 contains 14 residues. CDR1 KGHSH and CDR2 LQKENI come from the germline V gene. Here the CDR3 reads CASSPWDRGYEQYF. The CDR3 DNA reads as TGTGCCAGCTCACCTTGGGACAGGGGTTACGAGCAGTACTTC.

V is TRBV27 and J is TRBJ2-7; D possibly corresponds to TRBD2 (5 bases). V shed 3 bases and J shed 0 bases, with 9 bases lying between them. Germline V lookup: CDR1 MNHEY, CDR2 SMNVEV (reference sequence). The length of the CDR3 is 14 residues. The CDR3 DNA reads as TGTGCCAGCAGTTTTTCACGGGACTCCTACGAGCAGTACTTC. It encodes CASSFSRDSYEQYF.

The CDR3 nucleotides read TGTGCCTGGAGTGTTCAGAACGAGCAGTACTTC. This sequence encodes CAWSVQNEQYF. The chain recombines TRBV30 with TRBJ2-7; no definite D call. V dropped 0 bases and J dropped 5 bases, with 5 bases sitting between them. Per germline, CDR1 GTSNPN and CDR2 SVGIG (reference sequence). This CDR3 contains 11 residues.

V gene TRBV9 combines with J gene TRBJ2-7; D is possibly TRBD1 (6 bases). The CDR3 is made up of 15 amino acids. CDR1 is SGDLS, CDR2 YYNGEE, per germline. V was clipped by 3 bases and J by 0 bases, with 13 bases between them. CDR3 amino acids: CASSETGVTSYEQYF. The CDR3 region has the DNA TGTGCCAGCAGCGAGACAGGCGTCACCTCCTACGAGCAGTACTTC. The full variable domain, its missing parts supplied by reference TRBV9 and TRBJ2-7, is DSGVTQTPKHLITATGQRVTLRCSPRSGDLSVYWYQQSLDQGLQFLIQYYNGEERAKGNILERFSAQQFPDLHSELNLSSLELGDSALYFCASSETGVTSYEQYFGPGTRLTVT.

V usage is TRBV15 and J usage is TRBJ1-1, with D possibly matching TRBD1 (5 bases). The ends were cut back, 0 bases at V and 3 bases at J, with 11 bases in the middle. The CDR3 is made up of 15 amino acids. The germline CDR1 and CDR2 sequences are LNHNV and YYDKDF (reference sequence). The CDR3 spells CATSRDRQGDTEAFF. CDR3 nucleotides: TGTGCCACCAGCAGAGATCGCCAGGGCGACACTGAAGCTTTCTTT.

The gene calls are TRBV28 and TRBJ1-1, with 8 positions matching TRBD1. The CDR3 runs 16 residues. CDR1 MDHEN and CDR2 SYDVKM come from the germline V gene. The trim removed 4 bases at V and 6 bases at J, leaving 13 bases unmatched. The CDR3 DNA sequence: TGTGCCAGCAGTTCCCCGGCACAGGGGGAATGGTCTGAAGCTTTCTTT. Amino acid sequence: CASSSPAQGEWSEAFF.

The sample holds a few counts of this clone. The chain employs TRBV18 and TRBJ2-5; 11 bases are a match to TRBD2. After removal of 1 base from V and 3 bases from J, the junction contained 4 bases not matched to a gene. Germline assignment: CDR1 KGHSH and CDR2 LQKENI. This CDR3 region has 16 residues. The CDR3 sequence is CASSPRLAGTKETQYF. The CDR3 coding sequence is TGTGCCAGCTCACCACGACTAGCGGGAACCAAAGAGACCCAGTACTTC.